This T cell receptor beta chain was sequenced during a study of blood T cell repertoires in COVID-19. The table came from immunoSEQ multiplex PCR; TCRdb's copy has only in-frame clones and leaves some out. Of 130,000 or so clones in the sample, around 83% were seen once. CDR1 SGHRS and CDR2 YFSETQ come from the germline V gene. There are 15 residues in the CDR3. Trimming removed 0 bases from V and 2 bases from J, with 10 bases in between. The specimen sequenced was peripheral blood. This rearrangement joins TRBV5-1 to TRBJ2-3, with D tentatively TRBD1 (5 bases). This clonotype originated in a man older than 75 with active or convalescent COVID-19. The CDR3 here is CASSLGTGPTDTQYF. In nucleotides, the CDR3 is TGCGCCAGCAGCTTGGGAACAGGACCCACAGATACGCAGTATTTT.